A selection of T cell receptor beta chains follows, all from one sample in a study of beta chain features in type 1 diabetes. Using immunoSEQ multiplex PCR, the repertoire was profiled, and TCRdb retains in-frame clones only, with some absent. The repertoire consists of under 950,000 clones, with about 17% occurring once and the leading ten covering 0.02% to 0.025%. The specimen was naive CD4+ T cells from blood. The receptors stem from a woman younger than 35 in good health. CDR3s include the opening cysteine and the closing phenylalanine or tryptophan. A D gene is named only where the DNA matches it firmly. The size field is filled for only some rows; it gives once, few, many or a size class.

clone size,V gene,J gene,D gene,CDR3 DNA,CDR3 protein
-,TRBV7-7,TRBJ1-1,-,TGTGCTAGCGCCCGCGACTATGGCACTGAAGCTTTCTTT,CASARDYGTEAFF
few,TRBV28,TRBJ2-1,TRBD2,TGTGCCAGCAGTTTAGCGGGAGGCTCCTACAATGAGCAGTTCTTC,CASSLAGGSYNEQFF
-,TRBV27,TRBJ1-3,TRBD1,TGTGCCAGCAGCAGGACAGGCGACTCTGGAAACACCATATATTTT,CASSRTGDSGNTIYF
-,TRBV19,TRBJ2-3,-,TGTGCCAGCGGGGGGCAGATCACAGATACGCAGTATTTT,CASGGQITDTQYF
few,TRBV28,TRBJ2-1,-,TGTGCCAGCAGTTTCCCCGGGAATAGCAACAATGAGCAGTTCTTC,CASSFPGNSNNEQFF
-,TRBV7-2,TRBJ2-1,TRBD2,TGTGCCAGCAGCGAGCCGACTAGCAAATTCTTC,CASSEPTSKFF
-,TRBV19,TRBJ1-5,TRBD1,TGTGCCAGTAGTCAAAGGACAGGGCAGGTTCTCCGAAATCAGCCCCAGCATTTT,CASSQRTGQVLRNQPQHF
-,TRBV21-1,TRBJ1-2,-,TGTGCCAGCAGCACCGGACAGGGAAACCGGACTAACTATGGCTACACCTTC,CASSTGQGNRTNYGYTF
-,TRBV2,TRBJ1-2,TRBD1,TGTGCCAGCAGTGAGGGGCAGGGGGTCGATGGCTACACCTTC,CASSEGQGVDGYTF
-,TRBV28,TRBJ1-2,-,TGTGCCAGCAGTTTAACGTCGGTTCGGGGCTACACCTTC,CASSLTSVRGYTF
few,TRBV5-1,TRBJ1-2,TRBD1,TGCGCCAGCAGCATTGGGCTTTATGGGACAGCAAACTATGGCTACACCTTC,CASSIGLYGTANYGYTF
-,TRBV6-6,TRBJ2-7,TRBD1,TGTGCCAGCAGCCCCCACGACAGGGTCCTCTCCTACGAGCAGTACTTC,CASSPHDRVLSYEQYF
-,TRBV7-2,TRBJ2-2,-,TGTGCCAGCAGCTTATACCACGGGGAGCTGTTTTTT,CASSLYHGELFF
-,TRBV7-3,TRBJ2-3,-,TGTGCCAGCAGCTTGTCAGGGGTGGATACGCAGTATTTT,CASSLSGVDTQYF
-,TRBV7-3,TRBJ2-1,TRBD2,TGTGCCAGCAGCCCTCCGGGACTAGCGGGAGGATACAATGAGCAGTTCTTC,CASSPPGLAGGYNEQFF
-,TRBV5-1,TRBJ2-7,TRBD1,TGCGCCAGCAGCCGGGACAGCTTGTACGAGCAGTACTTC,CASSRDSLYEQYF
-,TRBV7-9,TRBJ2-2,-,TGTGCCAGCAGCTTAAAAAGCTTGAACACCGGGGAGCTGTTTTTT,CASSLKSLNTGELFF
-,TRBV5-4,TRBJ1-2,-,TGTGCCAGCAGCTTGCGGACAGACTATGGCTACACCTTC,CASSLRTDYGYTF
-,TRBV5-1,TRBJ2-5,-,TGCGCCAGCAGCTTGGCCCCGGCAAAAGGGCGCGTTTTGGAGACCCAGTACTTC,CASSLAPAKGRVLETQYF
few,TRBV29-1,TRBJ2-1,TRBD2,TGCAGCGTCACTCCGGGGGGGTCCTATGAGCAGTTCTTC,CSVTPGGSYEQFF
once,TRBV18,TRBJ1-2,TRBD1,TGTGCCAGCTCACCAAAGGGGGCGCGGGACTATGGCTACACCTTC,CASSPKGARDYGYTF
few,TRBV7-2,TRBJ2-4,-,TGTGCCAGCAGCCCTAGGTGGGGGAAAAACATTCAGTACTTC,CASSPRWGKNIQYF
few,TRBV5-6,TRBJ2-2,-,TGTGCCAGCAGCTTGCAAGGGACAAGCACCGGGGAGCTGTTTTTT,CASSLQGTSTGELFF
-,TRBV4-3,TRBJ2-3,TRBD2,TGCGCCAGCAGCCAACAGGTAGCGGGAGTTTCTGTCATGGATTTT,CASSQQVAGVSVMDF
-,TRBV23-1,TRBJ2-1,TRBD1,TGCGCCAGCAGTCAATCTAGGACAGGGTACAATGAGCAGTTCTTC,CASSQSRTGYNEQFF
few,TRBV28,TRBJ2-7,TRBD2,TGTGCCAGCAGTTTATCCATGGGACTAGCGGGAGTCGACTACTACGAGCAGTACTTC,CASSLSMGLAGVDYYEQYF
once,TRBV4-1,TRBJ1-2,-,TGCGCCAGCAGCCAAGATGGGACTGGGACGCGGAATGGCTACACCTTC,CASSQDGTGTRNGYTF
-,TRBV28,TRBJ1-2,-,TGTGCCACCACCACACTCCAAGACGTCTATGGCTACACCTTC,CATTTLQDVYGYTF
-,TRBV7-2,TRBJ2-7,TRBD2,TGTGCCAGCAGCTTGGGACTAGCGGACTACGAGCAGTACTTC,CASSLGLADYEQYF
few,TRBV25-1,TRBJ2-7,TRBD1,TGTGCCAGCAGTGAATTCCCCCGGACAGGGGGCGTCGACGAGCAGTACTTC,CASSEFPRTGGVDEQYF
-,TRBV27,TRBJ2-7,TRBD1,TGTGCCAGCAGTTTAGGGACAGGGGGTCCTTACGAGCAGTACTTC,CASSLGTGGPYEQYF
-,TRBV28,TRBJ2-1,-,TGTGCCAGCAGCCCTGGCGTGTTCAACAATGAGCAGTTCTTC,CASSPGVFNNEQFF
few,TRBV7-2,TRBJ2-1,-,TGTGCCAGCAGCTTTAGCGTAAGCTCCTACAATGAGCAGTTCTTC,CASSFSVSSYNEQFF
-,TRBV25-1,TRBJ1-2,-,TGTGCCAGCAGTGAATCCAGCACTAATGGCTACACCTTC,CASSESSTNGYTF
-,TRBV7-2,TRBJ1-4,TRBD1,TGTGCCAGCAGCTTAAGGCGGCCGGGGCAGGGGGTCGAAAAACTGTTTTTT,CASSLRRPGQGVEKLFF
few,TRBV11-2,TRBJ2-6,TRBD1,TGTGCCAGCAGCAGGGACAGGGGGTTCTCTGGGGCCAACGTCCTGACTTTC,CASSRDRGFSGANVLTF
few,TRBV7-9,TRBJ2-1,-,TGTGCCAGCAGCTTAGGGTCATACAATGAGCAGTTCTTC,CASSLGSYNEQFF
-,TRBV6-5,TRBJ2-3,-,TGTGCCAGCAGTGCAGGCAGAGGCACAGATACGCAGTATTTT,CASSAGRGTDTQYF
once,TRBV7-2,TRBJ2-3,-,TGTGCCAGCAGCTTAACAACTAGCACAGATACGCAGTATTTT,CASSLTTSTDTQYF
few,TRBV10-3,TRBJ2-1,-,TGTGCCATCAGTGAATCCCCTATTAGCTCCTACAATGAGCAGTTCTTC,CAISESPISSYNEQFF
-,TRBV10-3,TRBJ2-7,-,TGTGCCATCAGCGGGAACAGGGACTCCCACGAGCAGTACTTC,CAISGNRDSHEQYF
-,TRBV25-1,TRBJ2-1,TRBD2,TGTGCCAGCAGTGAATCTTGGGGACTAAATTACAATGAGCAGTTCTTC,CASSESWGLNYNEQFF
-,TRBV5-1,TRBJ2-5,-,TGCGCCAGCAGCTTAGGCCGACAACAAGAGACCCAGTACTTC,CASSLGRQQETQYF
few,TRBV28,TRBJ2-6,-,TGTGCCAGCAGTATCCCCTCTGGGGCCAACGTCCTGACTTTC,CASSIPSGANVLTF
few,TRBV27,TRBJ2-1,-,TGTGCCAGCAGTCCCCTCGGGAGCTCCTACAATGAGCAGTTCTTC,CASSPLGSSYNEQFF
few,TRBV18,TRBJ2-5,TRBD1,TGTGCCAGCTCATCAGGGGGCGCGGAGACCCAGTACTTC,CASSSGGAETQYF
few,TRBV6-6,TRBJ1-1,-,TGTGCCAGCAGTTACCTAGGTACTGAAGCTTTCTTT,CASSYLGTEAFF
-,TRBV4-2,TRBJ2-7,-,TGTGCCAGCAGCCAAGATATCCGCCGGTCGGGGAACGAGCAGTACTTC,CASSQDIRRSGNEQYF
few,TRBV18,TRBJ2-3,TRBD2,TGTGCCAGCTCATGGACTAGCGGGACTAGCACAGATACGCAGTATTTT,CASSWTSGTSTDTQYF
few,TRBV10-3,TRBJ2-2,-,TGTGCCATCAGTACTACAACCGGGGAGCTGTTTTTT,CAISTTTGELFF
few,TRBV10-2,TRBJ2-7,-,TGCGCCAGCAATGTGACAGTCTCCTACGAGCAGTACTTC,CASNVTVSYEQYF
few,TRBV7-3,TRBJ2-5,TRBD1,TGTGCCAGCAGCCGTACAGGGGGATTAGAGACCCAGTACTTC,CASSRTGGLETQYF
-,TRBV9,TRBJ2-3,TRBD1,TGTGCCAGCAGCGTAGCCGGGACAGGGAAGACAGATACGCAGTATTTT,CASSVAGTGKTDTQYF
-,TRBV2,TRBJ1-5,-,TGTGCCAGCAGGGGGCCAGATCAGCCCCAGCATTTT,CASRGPDQPQHF
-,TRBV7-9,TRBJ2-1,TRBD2,TGTGCCAGCAGCAATAGCGGGAGCTCCTACAATGAGCAGTTCTTC,CASSNSGSSYNEQFF